This T cell receptor (beta chain) is drawn from a study of blood T cells in healthy people across ages. Study-wide results and limits: Unsorted PBMC input precluded a conclusive naive versus antigen-experienced comparison.

Note on this clonotype: Antigen unknown.

The CDR3 runs to 13 residues. V dropped 5 bases and J dropped 4 bases, with 11 bases sitting between them. The germline gives CDR1 MNHEY, CDR2 SMNVEV (reference sequence). With a J-beta primer mix and a sample-barcoded 5' primer, a second PCR ran about 7 to 12 cycles. Each CDR3 protein is one row after TCRdb ran MiXCR on the 5' RACE reads. The sample has 1.5 million to 2 million distinct CDR3 sequences, around half seen once; the top ten hold less than 2.5%. The TCR originated in a middle-aged woman in good health. The sample was blood. The chain is built from TRBV27 and TRBJ1-1; possible D gene TRBD1, 5 bases. The CDR3 DNA reads as TGTGCCAGCAGTGGACACGATTCCACTGAAGCTTTCTTT. Translating gives CASSGHDSTEAFF.